The present T cell receptor beta chain was sequenced within a study of T cell repertoires in cytomegalovirus infection. Per the germline V gene, CDR1 is MNHNS and CDR2 is SASEGT. The CDR3 covers 15 residues. The ends were cut back, 7 bases at V and 4 bases at J, with 19 bases in the middle. This clonotype has a handful of counts. The antigen is undetermined. TCRdb passed the reads through MiXCR, listing each CDR3 protein once. The sample has a few hundred thousand distinct CDR3 sequences, 30% to 40% seen once; the top ten hold roughly 17%. This sequence originates from a human donor in good health (CMV status not recorded). Some clones in this sample may be carry-over from other donors' samples. The V gene is TRBV6-1, the J gene TRBJ1-2, with D maybe TRBD1 (5 bases). This specimen consisted of cultured PBMCs, obtained from culture after CMV antigen stimulation. The CDR3, as DNA: TGTGCCAGCACCACCTCGGGGGGGGTCGCCTATGGCTACACCTTC. Encoded protein: CASTTSGGVAYGYTF.